A single sample is the source of the 16 T cell receptor beta chains below, sequenced in a study of blood T cell repertoires in COVID-19. Sequencing was performed with immunoSEQ multiplex PCR; in TCRdb, only in-frame clones are kept and a portion is missing. The profile shows 150,000 to 200,000 clones, about 78% of them singletons. The sample taken for sequencing was PBMCs or T cells enriched from blood (not recorded which). Receptor source: a woman aged 50 to 60 who had recovered from COVID-19.

The genes are TRBV19 and TRBJ2-1; 9 nucleotides agree with TRBD2. Per the germline V gene, CDR1 is LNHDA and CDR2 is SQIVND (reference sequence). With 5 bases clipped from V and 6 bases from J, the junction kept 11 bases outside the gene matches. The CDR3 spans 16 residues. CDR3 DNA: TGTGCCAGTAGTTTCCAAATAGCGGGGGAGCTCAATGAGCAGTTCTTC. This sequence encodes CASSFQIAGELNEQFF.

The CDR3 DNA reads TGCAGCGCGGTGTCGACAGGCTACAATGAGCAGTTCTTC. Translating it yields CSAVSTGYNEQFF. The chain employs TRBV29-1 and TRBJ2-1, with D tentatively TRBD1 (6 bases). Germline V lookup: CDR1 SQVTM, CDR2 ANQGSEA. Trimming pared 7 bases from V and 3 bases from J, leaving 13 bases between. This CDR3 has 13 amino acids.

The CDR3 coding sequence is TGTGCCAGCAGTACAGGGGTTGCTAACTATGGCTACACCTTC. Its translation: CASSTGVANYGYTF. The chain has TRBV28 and TRBJ1-2; TRBD1 aligns across 7 bases. Trimming cost V 5 bases and J 0 bases; bases outside gene matches: 3. Germline-derived CDR1 and CDR2 are MDHEN and SYDVKM. The CDR3 is made up of 14 amino acids.

The rearrangement links TRBV18 to TRBJ1-3, with D uncertain. The germline V gene has CDR1 KGHSH and CDR2 LQKENI. This CDR3 comprises 16 residues. The germline V and J ends were trimmed by 2 bases and 3 bases, with 14 bases remaining between them. CDR3 nucleotide sequence: TGTGCCAGCTCACCAGGTGATCCGGCGGGTGGAAACACCATATATTTT. The encoded protein is CASSPGDPAGGNTIYF.

This clone has just one count. V is TRBV14 and J is TRBJ2-7; 7 nucleotides agree with TRBD1. V lost 4 bases, J lost 3 bases, and 6 bases stayed unmatched. CDR1 is SGHDN, CDR2 FVKESK, per germline. This CDR3 has 14 residues. The chain's CDR3 is CASSLRQGDYEQYF. In DNA form, the CDR3 reads TGTGCCAGCAGCCTACGACAGGGTGACTACGAGCAGTACTTC.

Of note for this clone: A read error is possible here, since a much larger clone lies one base away. In the same sample, other DNA sequences code for this CDR3. The chain joins TRBV9 to TRBJ2-1, with 12 bases matching TRBD2. The CDR3 covers 15 residues. The V gene's germline CDR1 is SGDLS and CDR2 YYNGEE. After removal of 3 bases from V and 4 bases from J, the junction contained 2 bases not matched to a gene. The CDR3 spells CASSAGTSGYNEQFF. DNA of the CDR3: TGTGCCAGCAGCGCCGGGACTAGCGGGTACAATGAGCAGTTCTTC.

CDR3 bases: TGCGCCAGCAGCCAAAACAGAAACCAAGAGACCCAGTACTTC. This sequence encodes CASSQNRNQETQYF. The V gene is TRBV4-1, the J gene TRBJ2-5; D ambiguous. Germline lookup yields CDR1 MGHRA and CDR2 YSYEKL. This CDR3 comprises 14 residues. V lost 2 bases, J lost 0 bases, and 7 bases lay in between.

The V gene is TRBV7-3, the J gene TRBJ2-1; D uncertain. V lost 1 base and J 5 bases, leaving 9 bases between the germline ends. The CDR3 extends over 14 amino acids. Germline-derived CDR1 and CDR2 are SGHTA and FQGTGA. CDR3 sequence reads: CASSLRLTNNEQFF. CDR3 nucleotide sequence: TGTGCCAGCAGCTTAAGGCTTACGAACAATGAGCAGTTCTTC. The full variable domain, completed using reference TRBV7-3 and TRBJ2-1, is GAGVSQTPSNKVTEKGKYVELRCDPISGHTALYWYRQSLGQGPEFLIYFQGTGAADDSGLPNDRFFAVRPEGSVSTLKIQRTERGDSAVYLCASSLRLTNNEQFFGPGTRLTVL.

This rearrangement joins TRBV3-1 (or the pseudogene TRBV3-2) to TRBJ2-7, with a tentative D call TRBD2 (5 bases). The CDR3 length is 18 residues. V lost 2 bases, J lost 0 bases, and 20 bases lay in between. Germline V gives CDR1 LGHDT, CDR2 YNNKEL (reference sequence). The CDR3: CASSQFPRELLHSYEQYF. As DNA, the CDR3 is TGTGCCAGCAGCCAATTCCCACGGGAACTACTTCACTCCTACGAGCAGTACTTC.

The chain uses TRBV7-9 and TRBJ1-2; TRBD1 aligns across 7 bases. The CDR3 is 17 amino acids. Germline-derived CDR1 and CDR2 are SEHNR and FQNEAQ (reference sequence). J gave up 6 bases and V 5 bases, and 18 bases lay outside the gene matches. The CDR3 sequence is CASSPSPGQRTGDGYTF. The DNA for the CDR3 is TGTGCCAGCAGCCCCTCTCCGGGACAGAGAACCGGGGATGGCTACACCTTC. Variable domain in full (rest from reference TRBV7-9 and TRBJ1-2): DTGVSQNPRHKITKRGQNVTFRCDPISEHNRLYWYRQTLGQGPEFLTYFQNEAQLEKSRLLSDRFSAERPKGSFSTLEIQRTEQGDSAMYLCASSPSPGQRTGDGYTFGSGTRLTVV.

This rearrangement joins TRBV9 to TRBJ2-7; 9 bases map to TRBD2. Trimming cost V 0 bases and J 3 bases; bases outside gene matches: 7. Germline-derived CDR1 and CDR2 are SGDLS and YYNGEE. The CDR3 runs 16 residues. The CDR3 reads CASSVEGTSPLYEQYF. DNA of the CDR3: TGTGCCAGCAGCGTAGAGGGGACTAGCCCCCTCTACGAGCAGTACTTC.

The chain couples TRBV28 to TRBJ1-2; 9 bases align to TRBD1. The J segment lost 3 bases and the V segment lost 3 bases, leaving 11 bases of the junction unmatched. In germline, CDR1 is MDHEN, CDR2 SYDVKM. The CDR3 is 17 amino acids. As DNA, the CDR3 is TGTGCCAGCAGTTTTCCGTCGGACAGGGGAGGGGACTATGGCTACACCTTC. Protein product: CASSFPSDRGGDYGYTF.

This chain joins TRBV30 and TRBJ2-1, with TRBD2 matching over 9 bases. Germline CDR1 and CDR2: GTSNPN and SVGIG (reference sequence). V shed 4 bases and J 8 bases; nucleotides not matched to a gene: 6. The CDR3 covers 13 residues. The DNA of the CDR3 is TGTGCCTGGAATGGGGGACTAGCCGATGAGCAGTTCTTC. Residues: CAWNGGLADEQFF.

About this clone: This sample also contains other DNA sequences that code for the same CDR3. The rearrangement uses TRBV5-1 and TRBJ2-5; 10 bases match TRBD1. This CDR3 is 13 amino acids long. The germline V gene has CDR1 SGHRS and CDR2 YFSETQ. V lost 4 bases, J lost 3 bases, and 0 bases stayed unmatched. The CDR3 spells CASSGTGEETQYF. The CDR3 region has the DNA TGCGCCAGCAGCGGGACAGGGGAAGAGACCCAGTACTTC.

The chain employs TRBV6-5 and TRBJ1-2; 9 nucleotides agree with TRBD1. CDR1 and CDR2 from the germline V gene are MNHEY and SVGAGI. V lost 4 bases to trimming and J lost 4 bases; unmatched junction nucleotides: 1. The CDR3 has 13 amino acids. The DNA of the CDR3 is TGTGCCAGCAGTTTGACAGGGGGCTATGGCTACACCTTC. It specifies CASSLTGGYGYTF.

There are many counts of this clone. J is TRBJ2-2 and V is TRBV4-2; 10 nucleotides agree with TRBD1. This CDR3 is 16 amino acids long. Germline values: CDR1 LGHNA, CDR2 YNFKEQ. Trimming at V came to 1 base and at J to 6 bases, leaving 5 bases not matched to a gene. The CDR3 region is CASSQVAGQGAGELFF. CDR3 bases: TGTGCCAGCAGCCAAGTAGCAGGACAGGGGGCCGGGGAGCTGTTTTTT.